The next 16 T cell receptor beta chains were all read from a single sample in a study of response to subunit inactivated influenza vaccine. TCRdb called the RT-PCR reads again in MiXCR, with one record for every CDR3 protein. The table shows about 520,000 distinct CDR3 sequences, with about 25% occurring only once. The material sequenced was CD4+ T cells sorted from PBMCs, taken roughly 5 days after vaccination. These receptors were obtained from a man aged 50 to 59 who received an inactivated influenza vaccine.

This clonotype was detected only a few times. In nucleotides, the CDR3 is TGCGCCAGCAGCTTGCTGACCGTGCCGAGACCCTCGGAGACCCAGTACTTC. Translation gives CASSLLTVPRPSETQYF. The chain combines TRBV5-1 with TRBJ2-5; D not resolved. This CDR3 is 17 amino acids long. Trimming removed 1 base from V and 5 bases from J, with 21 bases in between. CDR1 is SGHRS and CDR2 is YFSETQ in the germline V gene.

This clonotype appeared a few times. The chain is built from TRBV21-1 and TRBJ2-5. TRBV21-1 is described as a pseudogene. The CDR3 is made up of 10 amino acids. This CDR3 is CASTQETQYF. The CDR3 bases are TGTGCCAGCACTCAAGAGACCCAGTACTTC.

The chain carries TRBV10-2 and TRBJ1-1, with 9 positions matching TRBD1. This CDR3 has 15 amino acids. CDR1 and CDR2 from the germline V gene are WSHSY and SAAADI. With 8 bases clipped from V and 0 bases from J, the junction kept 7 bases outside the gene matches. The CDR3 sequence is CASCGQGIMNTEAFF. The CDR3 DNA sequence: TGCGCCAGCTGCGGACAGGGGATCATGAACACTGAAGCTTTCTTT.

V and J are TRBV12-3 or TRBV12-4 and TRBJ2-3, with a possible D match to TRBD2 (6 bases). CDR3 length equals 17 residues. V was trimmed by 11 bases and J by 0 bases, leaving 24 bases between them. The CDR3 nucleotides are TGTGCCCTCTGTTTATACGGGGGACCCACTAGCACAGATACGCAGTATTTT. It is translated as CALCLYGGPTSTDTQYF.

This clonotype has only a few counts. The DNA for the CDR3 is TGCAGTGGCCTAAGCAGGCGCGGGGCAGATACGCAGTATTTT. Encoded protein: CSGLSRRGADTQYF. The rearrangement joins TRBV20-1 to TRBJ2-3, with D maybe TRBD2 (6 bases). CDR3 length: 14 amino acids. Trimming pared 7 bases from V and 4 bases from J, leaving 18 bases between. The V gene's germline CDR1 is DFQATT and CDR2 SNEGSKA (reference sequence).

The chain combines TRBV9 with TRBJ2-5; tentative D call: TRBD2 (6 bases). The CDR3 loop spans 15 amino acids. CDR1 and CDR2 (germline): SGDLS, YYNGEE. V lost 0 bases and J lost 5, with 14 bases in between. The CDR3 protein is CASSVGAGSRETQYF. The DNA for the CDR3 is TGTGCCAGCAGCGTAGGCGCGGGGTCTCGGGAGACCCAGTACTTC.

This clonotype was detected only a few times. This chain uses TRBV20-1 with TRBJ2-4, with D maybe TRBD1 (5 bases). V was shortened by 3 bases and J by 2 bases, with 8 bases between the two germline ends. There are 13 residues in the CDR3. Germline V lookup: CDR1 DFQATT, CDR2 SNEGSKA (reference sequence). As DNA, the CDR3 is TGCAGTGCTAGGGTGGGGCCCAAAAACATTCAGTACTTC. It encodes CSARVGPKNIQYF.

The chain couples TRBV6-2 or TRBV6-3 to TRBJ1-5; perhaps TRBD1 as D (5 bases). V shed 6 bases and J shed 0 bases, with 12 bases lying between them. Germline V gene sequence: CDR1 MNHEY, CDR2 SVGEGT. The CDR3 consists of 15 residues. CDR3 in amino acids: CASSLTDYSNQPQHF. CDR3 nucleotide sequence: TGTGCCAGCAGCCTGACAGACTATAGCAATCAGCCCCAGCATTTT.

The rearrangement uses TRBV5-1 and TRBJ2-5; D may be TRBD1 (6 bases). The V end lost 2 bases, the J end lost 5 bases, and 10 bases lay between the germline ends. CDR3 length: 13 amino acids. Per the germline V gene, CDR1 is SGHRS and CDR2 is YFSETQ. CDR3: CASSFAGAETQYF. CDR3 coding DNA: TGCGCCAGCAGCTTCGCAGGGGCGGAGACCCAGTACTTC.

V is TRBV10-3 and J is TRBJ2-5, with 7 bases fitting TRBD1. Trimming cost V 6 bases and J 4 bases; bases outside gene matches: 8. Germline CDR1 reads ENHRY; CDR2 reads SYGVKD. This CDR3 contains 14 residues. This chain's CDR3 is CAIRSDREGETQYF. In DNA, the CDR3 is TGTGCCATCAGGAGCGACAGGGAAGGAGAGACCCAGTACTTC.

The rearrangement uses TRBV5-1 and TRBJ2-3; D unclear. V was pared by 4 bases and J by 0 bases, with 12 bases between. CDR1 and CDR2 (germline): SGHRS, YFSETQ. The CDR3 totals 15 residues. The DNA of the CDR3 is TGCGCCAGCAGCCTCTACAGACCTAGCACAGATACGCAGTATTTT. It translates to CASSLYRPSTDTQYF.

This clonotype was counted only a few times. The chain carries TRBV12-3 or TRBV12-4 and TRBJ2-1; 9 positions agree with TRBD1. The CDR3 sequence is 19 residues long. Unmatched junction bases numbered 15, after V lost 6 bases and J lost 0 bases. CDR3 amino acids: CASSSGTGTTVSSYNEQFF. The CDR3, as DNA: TGTGCCAGCAGCTCCGGGACAGGGACAACGGTCAGCTCCTACAATGAGCAGTTCTTC.

This chain connects TRBV7-2 to TRBJ2-5, with a possible D match to TRBD2 (6 bases). The CDR3 loop spans 17 amino acids. Germline CDR1 SGHTA, CDR2 FQGNSA. Trimming left V 0 bases short and J 1 base short, with 15 bases between. CDR3 in amino acids: CASSLALRGSLQETQYF. For the CDR3, the DNA is TGTGCCAGCAGCTTAGCGCTACGGGGGTCACTCCAAGAGACCCAGTACTTC.

The table lists this clonotype with a count of one. V and J are TRBV20-1 and TRBJ2-7; no reliable D call. CDR3 size: 14 residues. Trimming took off 4 bases at V and 0 bases at J, with 13 bases between the two ends. Per germline, CDR1 DFQATT and CDR2 SNEGSKA (reference sequence). The CDR3 region is CSATVGSNSYEQYF. The CDR3 DNA follows: TGCAGTGCTACCGTTGGGTCTAACTCCTACGAGCAGTACTTC.

Worth noting for this clonotype: At one boundary the junction diverges from the germline segment, which might be a read error. The V call is TRBV5-1, the J call TRBJ2-1; unclear D gene. The germline CDR1 and CDR2 sequences are SGHRS and YFSETQ. The CDR3 is made up of 14 amino acids. The CDR3 DNA reads TGCGCAAGCAGCTTCGTGGAGTCCTACAATGAGCAGTTCTTC. Amino acids: CASSFVESYNEQFF.

In its sample, this clonotype was seen a few times. V usage is TRBV20-1 and J usage is TRBJ2-1; 11 bases are a match to TRBD2. Trimming at V came to 5 bases and at J to 0 bases, leaving 9 bases not matched to a gene. Germline V gene lookup returns CDR1 DFQATT and CDR2 SNEGSKA (reference sequence). There are 17 residues in the CDR3. The CDR3: CSARRGLAGNSYNEQFF. Here the CDR3 DNA reads TGCAGTGCTCGACGCGGACTAGCGGGTAACTCCTACAATGAGCAGTTCTTC.